Below are 25 T cell receptor beta chains sequenced from a single sample in a study of Ad26.COV2.S vaccination and SARS-CoV-2 variants. Treatment specified: 15 to 20 received Ad26.COV2.S at low or high dose, single or two shots; five or six received placebo; per-sample allocation not given. Samples analyzed were those drawn on day 63 after the first vaccine or placebo injection. Profiling relied on immunoSEQ multiplex PCR, and the TCRdb table lists in-frame clones only, not all of them. The sample consists of under 400,000 clones, around 87% of them appearing once. This specimen was peripheral blood, taken in a trial of Ad26.COV2.S vaccine versus placebo. All receptors derive from a person between 18 and 59 years old who received the Ad26.COV2.S COVID-19 vaccine or a placebo.

This sequence joins TRBV7-2 and TRBJ1-1, with 9 nucleotides matching TRBD1. With V trimmed by 5 bases and J by 6 bases, 10 bases remained unmatched. Germline V gene data show CDR1 as SGHTA and CDR2 as FQGNSA. The CDR3 totals 15 residues. The chain's CDR3 is CASSITGGWGSEAFF. The CDR3 coding sequence is TGTGCCAGCAGCATAACAGGGGGCTGGGGTTCTGAAGCTTTCTTT.

The chain has TRBV30 and TRBJ1-6, with 8 nucleotides matching TRBD1. Germline V CDR1 and CDR2: GTSNPN, SVGIG (reference sequence). Trimming removed 2 bases from V and 15 bases from J; junction bases left unmatched: 6. There are 12 residues in the CDR3. Here the CDR3 DNA reads TGTGCCTGGAGTAATATGGGACAGGTCCTCCACTTT. This encodes CAWSNMGQVLHF.

The gene calls are TRBV3-1 (or the pseudogene TRBV3-2) and TRBJ1-1; TRBD1 matches 7 bases. V dropped 2 bases and J dropped 5; count of bases not matched to a gene: 8. The CDR3 has 15 residues. Germline loops: CDR1 LGHDT, CDR2 YNNKEL (reference sequence). CDR3 residues: CASSQRWQGVTEAFF. CDR3 DNA sequence: TGTGCCAGCAGCCAAAGATGGCAGGGGGTGACTGAAGCTTTCTTT.

This chain uses TRBV9 with TRBJ2-3; the D is unclear. V gave up 4 bases and J gave up 1 base, with 19 bases separating them. CDR1 is SGDLS and CDR2 is YYNGEE in the germline V gene. The CDR3 is 17 residues long. This CDR3 reads CASSLDPPDLGTDTQYF. For the CDR3, the DNA is TGTGCCAGCAGCCTCGACCCCCCGGACCTGGGCACAGATACGCAGTATTTT.

Here the CDR3 DNA reads TGTGCCAGCAGCCAACCAGCGGGGTTAGCCAAAAACATTCAGTACTTC. Translation gives CASSQPAGLAKNIQYF. J is TRBJ2-4 and V is TRBV14; 7 bases fit TRBD2. Germline CDR1 and CDR2: SGHDN and FVKESK. The CDR3 length is 16 residues. Trimming took 2 bases from V and 0 from J; bases not matched to a gene: 4.

This clone was picked up one time. The V gene is TRBV9, the J gene TRBJ2-1; 10 nucleotides agree with TRBD2. The CDR3 runs to 17 residues. Germline CDR1 reads SGDLS; CDR2 reads YYNGEE. Losses at the gene ends were 3 bases for V and 0 bases for J; bases not matched to a gene: 6. For the CDR3, the DNA is TGTGCCAGCAGCGGAGTTAGCGGGGGGAGCTCCTACAATGAGCAGTTCTTC. Translating it yields CASSGVSGGSSYNEQFF.

This clone appeared once. V usage is TRBV5-4 and J usage is TRBJ1-5; the D gene is possibly TRBD1 (6 bases). CDR1 SGHNT and CDR2 YYREEE come from the germline V gene (reference sequence). The CDR3 is 15 residues long. Trimming pared 0 bases from V and 2 bases from J, leaving 9 bases between. CDR3 sequence: CASSLGGAGNQPQHF. CDR3 sequence (DNA): TGTGCCAGCAGCTTGGGGGGGGCGGGCAATCAGCCCCAGCATTTT.

This rearrangement joins TRBV7-2 to TRBJ2-5; D may be TRBD2 (6 bases). V was shortened by 4 bases and J by 4 bases, with 7 bases between the two germline ends. This CDR3 region has 12 residues. Germline CDR1 SGHTA, CDR2 FQGNSA. The CDR3 DNA reads TGTGCCAGCAGCTCCGGGGGAGAGACCCAGTACTTC. Residues: CASSSGGETQYF.

V usage is TRBV14 and J usage is TRBJ1-1; D might be TRBD1 (5 bases). The germline V gene encodes CDR1 SGHDN and CDR2 FVKESK. The CDR3 runs to 15 residues. V was cut by 4 bases and J by 7 bases, with 19 bases left in between. The CDR3 bases are TGTGCCAGCAGCCCACGGGGCGAGGGAATACGTGAAGCTTTCTTT. Translation gives CASSPRGEGIREAFF.

The chain couples TRBV23-1 to TRBJ1-1; 7 nucleotides agree with TRBD1. TRBV23-1 is an ORF; its function is uncertain. The CDR3 is 14 residues long. Trimming took 8 bases from V and 1 from J; bases not matched to a gene: 7. The CDR3 is CASGKQGQNTEAFF. CDR3 bases: TGCGCCAGCGGAAAACAGGGGCAGAACACTGAAGCTTTCTTT.

J is TRBJ2-7 and V is TRBV7-9; D tentatively fits TRBD1 or TRBD2 (5 bases each). This CDR3 is built from 16 residues. Germline lookup yields CDR1 SEHNR and CDR2 FQNEAQ (reference sequence). V was shortened by 5 bases and J by 2 bases, with 19 bases between the two germline ends. The CDR3 reads CASSPDLGVHTYEQYF. The CDR3 DNA sequence: TGTGCCAGCAGCCCCGACTTGGGGGTCCATACCTACGAGCAGTACTTC.

This clone showed up just once. The V and J genes are TRBV7-2 and TRBJ1-2; a possible D gene is TRBD1 (5 bases). This CDR3 spans 14 amino acids. Germline loops: CDR1 SGHTA, CDR2 FQGNSA. V was pared by 5 bases and J by 5 bases, with 15 bases between. Here the CDR3 DNA reads TGTGCCAGCAGCCAAACGGGGGGAGGGTATGGCTACACCTTC. Translation: CASSQTGGGYGYTF.

This chain connects TRBV7-9 to TRBJ2-7, with D perhaps TRBD1 (6 bases). V lost 1 base and J lost 3, with 7 bases in between. Per the germline V gene, CDR1 is SEHNR and CDR2 is FQNEAQ (reference sequence). There are 13 residues in the CDR3. The CDR3 bases are TGTGCCAGCAGCTTAGAACAGGGCTACGAGCAGTACTTC. It yields the protein CASSLEQGYEQYF.

The genes are TRBV6-5 and TRBJ1-1; D is possibly TRBD1 (5 bases). V lost 0 bases and J 5 bases, leaving 7 bases between the germline ends. CDR3 length: 13 residues. Germline CDR1 reads MNHEY; CDR2 reads SVGAGI. This CDR3 is CASSYSGVTEAFF. Here the CDR3 DNA reads TGTGCCAGCAGTTACTCAGGGGTAACTGAAGCTTTCTTT.

This chain uses TRBV4-2 with TRBJ2-7, with 7 bases aligning to TRBD1. The CDR3 totals 14 residues. V trimming: 5 bases; J trimming: 3 bases; junction bases outside the gene matches: 7. Looked up from germline, CDR1 is LGHNA and CDR2 is YNFKEQ. The CDR3 spells CASSFGTADYEQYF. CDR3 bases: TGTGCCAGCAGCTTCGGGACAGCGGACTACGAGCAGTACTTC.

The V and J genes are TRBV13 and TRBJ2-7; weak D call: TRBD2 (5 bases). The germline CDR1 and CDR2 sequences are PRHDT and FYEKMQ (reference sequence). The CDR3 consists of 12 residues. The V end was cut by 5 bases, the J end by 6 bases, with 11 bases between. Here the CDR3 DNA reads TGTGCCAGCAGCCCCGACGGGGTCGAGCAGTACTTC. It codes for CASSPDGVEQYF. Looking up the rest from reference TRBV13 and TRBJ2-7 gives the full variable domain: AAGVIQSPRHLIKEKRETATLKCYPIPRHDTVYWYQQGPGQDPQFLISFYEKMQSDKGSIPDRFSAQQFSDYHSELNMSSLELGDSALYFCASSPDGVEQYFGPGTRLTVT.

The chain links TRBV27 to TRBJ1-4, with a weak D call TRBD1 (6 bases). Germline V CDR1 and CDR2: MNHEY, SMNVEV (reference sequence). The CDR3 totals 16 residues. V lost 3 bases and J lost 4, with 15 bases in between. The CDR3 nucleotides are TGTGCCAGCAGTTTTACTCCAGGGGACCTTAATGAAAAACTGTTTTTT. Its translation is CASSFTPGDLNEKLFF.

The chain couples TRBV6-5 to TRBJ1-6, with D perhaps matching TRBD1 (5 bases). Germline CDR1 is MNHEY and CDR2 is SVGAGI. The V and J ends lost 0 bases and 10 bases respectively, with 13 bases between them. The CDR3 has 15 residues. DNA of the CDR3: TGTGCCAGCAGTTACTCGAGTAGGGGCGGCTCACCCCTCCACTTT. Translating gives CASSYSSRGGSPLHF.

This clone was observed a single time. J is TRBJ1-6 and V is TRBV14, with D hard to call. Germline V lookup: CDR1 SGHDN, CDR2 FVKESK. The V end was cut by 0 bases, the J end by 4 bases, with 10 bases between. The CDR3 covers 16 residues. The CDR3 nucleotides are TGTGCCAGCAGCCAAGATGCGGCAGATTATAATTCACCCCTCCACTTT. It encodes CASSQDAADYNSPLHF.

The gene calls are TRBV12-3 or TRBV12-4 and TRBJ1-1; 7 bases are shared with TRBD1. Losses at the gene ends were 3 bases for V and 8 bases for J; bases not matched to a gene: 6. This CDR3 comprises 13 residues. The CDR3 coding sequence is TGTGCCAGCAGTTTTAGAGGGGGCGGGGAAGCTTTCTTT. The encoded protein is CASSFRGGGEAFF.

The chain combines TRBV5-6 with TRBJ1-3; D is uncertain. CDR1 and CDR2 (germline): SGHDT, YYEEEE. The CDR3 length is 13 residues. The ends were cut back, 0 bases at V and 3 bases at J, with 4 bases in the middle. For the CDR3, the DNA is TGTGCCAGCAGCTTGGGTGATGGAAACACCATATATTTT. Translating gives CASSLGDGNTIYF. The full variable domain, with the rest looked up from reference TRBV5-6 and TRBJ1-3, is DAGVTQSPTHLIKTRGQQVTLRCSPKSGHDTVSWYQQALGQGPQFIFQYYEEEERQRGNFPDRFSGHQFPNYSSELNVNALLLGDSALYLCASSLGDGNTIYFGEGSWLTVV.

This clone has only a few counts. This chain connects TRBV5-4 to TRBJ1-2; possible D gene TRBD1, 5 bases. This CDR3 contains 14 residues. V was clipped by 4 bases and J by 3 bases, with 13 bases between them. Germline V gene lookup returns CDR1 SGHNT and CDR2 YYREEE (reference sequence). The CDR3 DNA reads TGTGCCAGCAGCATACTGACAGAGTACTATGGCTACACCTTC. Translating gives CASSILTEYYGYTF. The variable domain in full, completed from reference TRBV5-4 and TRBJ1-2, reads ETGVTQSPTHLIKTRGQQVTLRCSSQSGHNTVSWYQQALGQGPQFIFQYYREEENGRGNFPPRFSGLQFPNYSSELNVNALELDDSALYLCASSILTEYYGYTFGSGTRLTVV.

This sequence joins TRBV2 and TRBJ2-2; no reliable D call. Germline CDR1 SNHLY, CDR2 FYNNEI. CDR3 length equals 13 residues. With 6 bases removed from V and 4 bases from J, the gap between germline ends came to 9 bases. In DNA, the CDR3 is TGTGCCAGCAGCATTGAGGTCACCGGGGAGCTGTTTTTT. Residues: CASSIEVTGELFF.

This chain links TRBV12-3 or TRBV12-4 with TRBJ2-1; 7 bases are a match to TRBD2. V was clipped by 6 bases and J by 4 bases; unmatched bases: 3. The CDR3 is made up of 13 amino acids. For the CDR3, the DNA is TGTGCCAGCAGGGCGGGGGTTTACAATGAGCAGTTCTTC. Amino acid sequence: CASRAGVYNEQFF.

Notes on this clone: The sample holds other DNA sequences that translate to the same CDR3. The chain uses TRBV6-5 and TRBJ1-2, with D uncertain. The CDR3 spans 12 residues. Trimming stripped 0 bases from V and 7 bases from J, with 6 bases between. Germline V gene data show CDR1 as MNHEY and CDR2 as SVGAGI. As DNA, the CDR3 is TGTGCCAGCAGTTACTCTGGCGGTGGCTACACCTTC. Protein sequence: CASSYSGGGYTF.